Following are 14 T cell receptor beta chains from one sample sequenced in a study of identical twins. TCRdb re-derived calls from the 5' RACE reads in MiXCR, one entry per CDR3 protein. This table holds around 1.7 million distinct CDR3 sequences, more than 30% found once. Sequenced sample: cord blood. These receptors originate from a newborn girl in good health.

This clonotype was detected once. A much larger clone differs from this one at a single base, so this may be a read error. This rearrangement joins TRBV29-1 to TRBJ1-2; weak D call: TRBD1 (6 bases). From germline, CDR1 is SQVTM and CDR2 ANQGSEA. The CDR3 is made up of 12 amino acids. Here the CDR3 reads CSVEDRYYGHTF. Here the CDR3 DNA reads TGCAGCGTTGAGGACAGATACTATGGCCACACCTTC.

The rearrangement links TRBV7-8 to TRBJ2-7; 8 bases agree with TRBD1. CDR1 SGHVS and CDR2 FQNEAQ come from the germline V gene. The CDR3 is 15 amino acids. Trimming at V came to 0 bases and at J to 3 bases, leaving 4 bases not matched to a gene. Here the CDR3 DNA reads TGTGCCAGCAGCTTAGCACGGACAGGGAGCTACGAGCAGTACTTC. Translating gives CASSLARTGSYEQYF. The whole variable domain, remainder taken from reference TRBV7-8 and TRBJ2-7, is GAGVSQSPRYKVAKRGQDVALRCDPISGHVSLFWYQQALGQGPEFLTYFQNEAQLDKSGLPSDRFFAERPEGSVSTLKIQRTQQEDSAVYLCASSLARTGSYEQYFGPGTRLTVT.

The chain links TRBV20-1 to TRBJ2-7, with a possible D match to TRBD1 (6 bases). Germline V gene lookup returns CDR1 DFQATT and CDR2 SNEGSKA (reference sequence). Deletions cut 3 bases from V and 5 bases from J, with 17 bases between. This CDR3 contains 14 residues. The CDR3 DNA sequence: TGCAGTGCTAGGACATTACAGGGTCCCAACGAGCAGTACTTC. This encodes CSARTLQGPNEQYF.

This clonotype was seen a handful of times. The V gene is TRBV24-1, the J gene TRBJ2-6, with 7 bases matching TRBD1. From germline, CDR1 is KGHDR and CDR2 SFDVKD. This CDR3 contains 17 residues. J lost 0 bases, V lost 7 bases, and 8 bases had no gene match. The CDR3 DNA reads TGTGCCACCAGCGAAGGGACAGTTTACTCTGGGGCCAACGTCCTGACTTTC. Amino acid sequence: CATSEGTVYSGANVLTF.

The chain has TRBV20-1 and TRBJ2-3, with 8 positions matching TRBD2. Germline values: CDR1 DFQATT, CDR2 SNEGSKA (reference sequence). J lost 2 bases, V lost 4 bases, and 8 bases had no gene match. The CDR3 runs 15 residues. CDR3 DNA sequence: TGCAGTGCTACCCCCGGGACTAGTCTCACAGATACGCAGTATTTT. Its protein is CSATPGTSLTDTQYF.

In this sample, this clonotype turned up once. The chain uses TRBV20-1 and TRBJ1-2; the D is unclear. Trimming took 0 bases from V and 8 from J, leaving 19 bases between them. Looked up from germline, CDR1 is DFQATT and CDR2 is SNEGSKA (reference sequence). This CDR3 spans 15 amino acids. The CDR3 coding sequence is TGCAGTGCTAGAGACTTTAGGGCGCGCATTGGAGGCTACACCTTC. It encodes CSARDFRARIGGYTF.

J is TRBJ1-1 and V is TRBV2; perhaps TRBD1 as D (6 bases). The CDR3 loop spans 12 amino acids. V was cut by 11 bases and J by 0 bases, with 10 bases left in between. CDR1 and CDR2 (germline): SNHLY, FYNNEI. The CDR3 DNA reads TGTGCCGGAAGGACAGTGAACACTGAAGCTTTCTTT. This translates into CAGRTVNTEAFF.

CDR3 nucleotides: TGTGCCAGCAGCTACGGGACCCCGACCAATGAGCAGTTCTTC. This sequence encodes CASSYGTPTNEQFF. The rearrangement joins TRBV27 to TRBJ2-1; D is possibly TRBD1 or TRBD2 (5 bases each). This CDR3 is 14 amino acids long. Germline lookup yields CDR1 MNHEY and CDR2 SMNVEV (reference sequence). Deletions cut 6 bases from V and 6 bases from J, with 15 bases between.

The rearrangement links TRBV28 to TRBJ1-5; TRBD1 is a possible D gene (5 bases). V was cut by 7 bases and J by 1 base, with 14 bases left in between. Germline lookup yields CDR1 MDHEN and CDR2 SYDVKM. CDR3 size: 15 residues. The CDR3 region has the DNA TGTGCCAGCAAAACCGGGACCCTCAGCAATCAGCCCCAGCATTTT. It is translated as CASKTGTLSNQPQHF.

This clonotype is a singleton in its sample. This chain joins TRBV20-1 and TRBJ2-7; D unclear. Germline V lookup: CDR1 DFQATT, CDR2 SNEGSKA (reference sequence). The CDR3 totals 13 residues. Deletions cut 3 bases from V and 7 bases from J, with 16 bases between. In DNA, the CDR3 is TGCAGTGCTAGGGGTAGCTCCTACAATGAGCAGTACTTC. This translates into CSARGSSYNEQYF.

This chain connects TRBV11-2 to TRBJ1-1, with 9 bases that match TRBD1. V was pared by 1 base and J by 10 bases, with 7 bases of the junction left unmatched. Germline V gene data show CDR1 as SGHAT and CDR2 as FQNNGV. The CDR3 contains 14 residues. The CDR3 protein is CASSLAAGTGRAFF. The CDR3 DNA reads TGTGCCAGCAGCTTAGCGGCGGGGACAGGGAGAGCTTTCTTT.

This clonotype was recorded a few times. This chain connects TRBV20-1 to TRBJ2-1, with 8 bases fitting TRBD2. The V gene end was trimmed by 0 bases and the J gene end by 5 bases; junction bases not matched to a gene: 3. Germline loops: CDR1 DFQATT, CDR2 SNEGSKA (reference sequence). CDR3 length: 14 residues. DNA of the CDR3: TGCAGTGCTAGAGATAGGACTAGCCACAATGAGCAGTTCTTC. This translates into CSARDRTSHNEQFF.

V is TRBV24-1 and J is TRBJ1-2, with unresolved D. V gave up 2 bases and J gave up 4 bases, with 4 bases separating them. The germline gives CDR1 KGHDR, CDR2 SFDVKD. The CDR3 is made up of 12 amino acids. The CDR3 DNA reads TGTGCCACCAGTGATTGGACCTATGGCTACACCTTC. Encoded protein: CATSDWTYGYTF.

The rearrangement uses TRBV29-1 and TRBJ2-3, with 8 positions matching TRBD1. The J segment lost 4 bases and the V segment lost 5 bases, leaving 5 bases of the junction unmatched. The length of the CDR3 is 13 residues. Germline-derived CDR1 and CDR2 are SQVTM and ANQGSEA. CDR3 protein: CSVNGQGADTQYF. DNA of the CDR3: TGCAGCGTTAATGGACAGGGCGCAGATACGCAGTATTTT.